The sequence of this T cell receptor beta chain was determined in a study of blood T cell repertoires in COVID-19. This clone appeared a few times. CDR3 size: 16 residues. The germline V gene has CDR1 SGHTA and CDR2 FQGNSA. Trimming at V came to 5 bases and at J to 4 bases, leaving 8 bases not matched to a gene. TCRdb's copy holds only in-frame clones and misses some; the assay was immunoSEQ multiplex PCR. The data hold approximately 280,000 clones, with approximately 91% observed a single time. What was sequenced was peripheral blood. The receptor comes from a woman aged 60-70 years with acute or convalescent COVID-19. J is TRBJ2-2 and V is TRBV7-2; 9 positions agree with TRBD1. CDR3 coding DNA: TGTGCCAGCAGCCCTAGACAGGGGGGGAGCACCGGGGAGCTGTTTTTT. Protein sequence: CASSPRQGGSTGELFF.